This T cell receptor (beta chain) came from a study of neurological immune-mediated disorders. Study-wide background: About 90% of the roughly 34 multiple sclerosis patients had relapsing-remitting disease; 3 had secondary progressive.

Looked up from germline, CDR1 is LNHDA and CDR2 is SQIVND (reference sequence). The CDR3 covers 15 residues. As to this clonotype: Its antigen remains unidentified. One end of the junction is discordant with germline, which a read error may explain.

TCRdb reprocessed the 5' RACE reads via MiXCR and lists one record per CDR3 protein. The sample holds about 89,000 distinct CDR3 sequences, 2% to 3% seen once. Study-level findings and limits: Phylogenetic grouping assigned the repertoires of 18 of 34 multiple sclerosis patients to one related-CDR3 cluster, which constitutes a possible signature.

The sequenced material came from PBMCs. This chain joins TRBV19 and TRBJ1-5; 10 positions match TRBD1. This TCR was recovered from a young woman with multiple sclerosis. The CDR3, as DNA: TGTGCCAGTAGTAGTCGACAGGGGGCTTTTCAGCACCAGCATTTT. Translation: CASSSRQGAFQHQHF.